Sequencing of this T cell receptor beta chain was carried out in a study of blood T cells in healthy people across ages. Study at large: About one barcoded beta molecule was captured per two T cells (by template switching). Study-wide results and limits: The unsorted PBMCs prevented any conclusive comparison of naive versus antigen-experienced cells.

Then a second PCR, running roughly 7 to 11 cycles, was carried out with a sample-barcoded 5' primer and a J-beta primer mix. Samples each returned at least 2.5 million CDR3-containing paired-end reads. Via MiXCR, TCRdb re-called the 5' RACE reads, giving one row per CDR3 protein. The sample carries around 1.5 million distinct CDR3 sequences, 40% to 50% recorded once. Per the germline V gene, CDR1 is SNHLY and CDR2 is FYNNEI. V lost 7 bases to trimming and J lost 8 bases; unmatched junction nucleotides: 7. The CDR3 is made up of 13 amino acids. Concerning this clonotype: The antigen is not known.

All donors came from Russia, were Caucasian and healthy, and spanned ages about 6 to 100. This chain connects TRBV2 to TRBJ1-5; 8 bases line up with TRBD1. The source material was blood. This clonotype was sampled from a young woman in good health. CDR3 DNA: TGTGCCAGCAACCTCGGACAGGGTGAGCCCCAGCATTTT. This translates into CASNLGQGEPQHF.